The sequence of this T cell receptor (beta chain) was determined in a study of T cells in Graves' hyperthyroidism and ophthalmopathy. Absence of ophthalmopathy progression within 18 months defined stable Graves' hyperthyroidism. Concerning this clonotype itself: Its antigen is currently unknown. A much more abundant neighbour one base away suggests this may be a read error.

The CDR3 totals 16 residues. CDR1 is LGHDT, CDR2 YNNKEL, per germline (reference sequence). Broader study findings: Blood also contained most expanded thyroid clonotypes above 0.001.

Template material for amplifying TCR beta CDR3 regions consisted of RNA transcripts. HTBI primers were used for first-round RT-PCR of the TCR CDR3. One entry per CDR3 protein, called by TCRdb with MiXCR from the multiplex PCR reads. The sample yields a few hundred thousand distinct CDR3 sequences, about 43% seen once. The TCR originated in a woman under 30 with Graves' hyperthyroidism. The gene calls are TRBV3-1 and TRBJ2-5; 14 positions match TRBD2. The sequenced sample was peripheral blood or thyroid tissue (not recorded which). The DNA for the CDR3 is TGTGCCAGCAGCCCCACTCGGACTAGCGGGGGGAGTACCCGGTACTTC. Translation gives CASSPTRTSGGSTRYF.